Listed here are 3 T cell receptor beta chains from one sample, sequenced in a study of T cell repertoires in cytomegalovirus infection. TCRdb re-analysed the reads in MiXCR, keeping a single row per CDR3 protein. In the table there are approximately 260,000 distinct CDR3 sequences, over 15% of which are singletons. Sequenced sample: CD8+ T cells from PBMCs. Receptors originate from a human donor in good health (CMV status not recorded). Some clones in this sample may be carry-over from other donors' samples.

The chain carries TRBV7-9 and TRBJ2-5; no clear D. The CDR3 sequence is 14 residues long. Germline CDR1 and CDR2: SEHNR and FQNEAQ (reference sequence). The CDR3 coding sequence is TGTGCTTCTGCTTCCGGATTGTACCAAGAGACCCAGTACTTC. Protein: CASASGLYQETQYF.

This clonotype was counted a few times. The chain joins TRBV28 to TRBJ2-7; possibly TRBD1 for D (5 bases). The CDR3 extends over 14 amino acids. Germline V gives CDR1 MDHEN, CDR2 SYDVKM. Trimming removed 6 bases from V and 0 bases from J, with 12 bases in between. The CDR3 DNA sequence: TGTGCCAGCAGCTCCTTAGGGGACTCCTACGAGCAGTACTTC. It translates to CASSSLGDSYEQYF.

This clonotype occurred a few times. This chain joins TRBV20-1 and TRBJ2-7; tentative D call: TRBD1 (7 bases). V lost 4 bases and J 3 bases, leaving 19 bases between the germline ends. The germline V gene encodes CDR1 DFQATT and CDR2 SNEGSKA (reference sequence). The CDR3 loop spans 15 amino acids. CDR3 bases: TGCAGTGCTACAGAGCCAGGGGGGCGATACTACGAGCAGTACTTC. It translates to CSATEPGGRYYEQYF.